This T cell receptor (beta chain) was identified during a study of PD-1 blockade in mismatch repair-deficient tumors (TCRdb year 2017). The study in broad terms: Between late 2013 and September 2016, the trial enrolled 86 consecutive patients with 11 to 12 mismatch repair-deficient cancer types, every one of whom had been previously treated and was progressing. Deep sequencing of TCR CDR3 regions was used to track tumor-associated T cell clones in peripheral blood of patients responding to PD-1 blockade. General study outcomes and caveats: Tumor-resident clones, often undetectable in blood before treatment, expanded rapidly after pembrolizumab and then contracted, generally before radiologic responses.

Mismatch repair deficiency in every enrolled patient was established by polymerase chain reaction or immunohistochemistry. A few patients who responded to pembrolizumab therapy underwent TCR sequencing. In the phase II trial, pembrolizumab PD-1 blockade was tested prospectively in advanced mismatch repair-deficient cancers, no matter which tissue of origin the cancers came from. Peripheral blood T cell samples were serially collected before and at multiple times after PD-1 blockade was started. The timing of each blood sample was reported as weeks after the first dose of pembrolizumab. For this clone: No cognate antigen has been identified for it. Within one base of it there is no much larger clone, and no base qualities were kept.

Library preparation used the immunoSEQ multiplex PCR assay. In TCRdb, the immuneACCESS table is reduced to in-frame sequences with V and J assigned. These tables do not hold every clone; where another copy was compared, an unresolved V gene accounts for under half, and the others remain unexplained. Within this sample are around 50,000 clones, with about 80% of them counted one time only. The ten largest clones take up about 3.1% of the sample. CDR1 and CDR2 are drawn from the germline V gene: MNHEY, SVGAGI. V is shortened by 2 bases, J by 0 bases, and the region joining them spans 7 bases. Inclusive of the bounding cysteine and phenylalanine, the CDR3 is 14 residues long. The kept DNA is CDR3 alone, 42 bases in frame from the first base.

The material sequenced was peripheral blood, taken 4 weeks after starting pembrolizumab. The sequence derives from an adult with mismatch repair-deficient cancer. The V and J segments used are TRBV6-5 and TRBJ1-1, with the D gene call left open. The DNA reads TGTGCCAGCAGTTACAGGGTGATGAACACTGAAGCTTTCTTT. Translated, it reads CASSYRVMNTEAFF.